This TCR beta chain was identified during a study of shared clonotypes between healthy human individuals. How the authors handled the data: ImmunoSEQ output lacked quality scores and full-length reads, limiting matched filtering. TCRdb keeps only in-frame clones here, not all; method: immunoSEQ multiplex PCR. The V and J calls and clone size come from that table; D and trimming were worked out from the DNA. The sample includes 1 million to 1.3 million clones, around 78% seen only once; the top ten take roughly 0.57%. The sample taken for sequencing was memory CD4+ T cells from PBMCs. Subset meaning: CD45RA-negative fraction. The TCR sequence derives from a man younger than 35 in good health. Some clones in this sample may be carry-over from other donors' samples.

In nucleotides, the CDR3 is TGTGCCAGCAGCGTAGCTATAGGGGGAGAGCAGTTCTTC. Its protein is CASSVAIGGEQFF. The chain carries TRBV9 and TRBJ2-1, with TRBD1 as a possible D gene (6 bases). The germline gives CDR1 SGDLS, CDR2 YYNGEE. Trimming shortened V by 0 bases and J by 10 bases, and 11 bases separated the two germline ends. The CDR3 covers 13 residues. Supplemented by reference TRBV9 and TRBJ2-1, the full variable domain reads DSGVTQTPKHLITATGQRVTLRCSPRSGDLSVYWYQQSLDQGLQFLIQYYNGEERAKGNILERFSAQQFPDLHSELNLSSLELGDSALYFCASSVAIGGEQFFGPGTRLTVL.